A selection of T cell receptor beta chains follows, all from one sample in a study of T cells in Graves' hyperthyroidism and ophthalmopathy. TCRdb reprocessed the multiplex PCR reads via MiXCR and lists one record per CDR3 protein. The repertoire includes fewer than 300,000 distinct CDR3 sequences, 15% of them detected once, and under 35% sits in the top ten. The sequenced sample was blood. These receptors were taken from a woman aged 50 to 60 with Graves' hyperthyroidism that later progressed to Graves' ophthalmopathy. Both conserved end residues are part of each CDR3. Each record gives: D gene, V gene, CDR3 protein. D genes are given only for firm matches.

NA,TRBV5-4,CASSPPTGRYEYF
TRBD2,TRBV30,CAWSTVGGGTQYF
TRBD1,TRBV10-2,CASRELQGAYGYTF
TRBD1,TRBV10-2,CASSEWDSYHEQFF
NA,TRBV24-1,CATPDGDEQYF
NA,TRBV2,CASEKESNTEAFF
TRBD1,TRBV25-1,CASSDLGQGGPQHF
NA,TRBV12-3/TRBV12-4,CASSLSVAANYGYTF
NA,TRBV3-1,CASAGANVLTF
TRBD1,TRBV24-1,CATRGTGVEQYF
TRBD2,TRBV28,CASSFHRTSGTPTGELFF
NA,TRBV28,CASSLRTWAFF
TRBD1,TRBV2,CASRDRGTGELFF
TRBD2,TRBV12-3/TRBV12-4,CASCCGSGDNEQFF
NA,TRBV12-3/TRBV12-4,CASSLVPSSSYEQYF
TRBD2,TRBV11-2,CASSSTSGSIMRGNIQYF
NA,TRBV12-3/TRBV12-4,CASSLVRVAFF
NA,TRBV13,CASSRGVLTPLHF
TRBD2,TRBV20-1,CSAPPASGTPYEQYF
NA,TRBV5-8,CASSGRQGRSYNEQFF
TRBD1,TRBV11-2,CASSWGTGTGGYEQYF
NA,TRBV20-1,CSARIGPDWDEQFF
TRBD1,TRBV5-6,CASSLRDSEITGELFF
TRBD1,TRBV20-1,CSASTGTGTQETQYF
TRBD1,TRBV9,CASSGRQGSGPGSYNEQFF
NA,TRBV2,CASSGGGLREQYF
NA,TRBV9,CASSPPSKGKTEAFF
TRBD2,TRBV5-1,CASSWGLAGGPTDTQYF
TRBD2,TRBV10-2,CASKTTSGSYEQYF
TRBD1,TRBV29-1,CSVEIRGQKYNSPLHF
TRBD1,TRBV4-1,CASSQAGQGLYEQYF
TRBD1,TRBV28,CASSLLQGAGDTEAFF
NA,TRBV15,CATSRESGGVYKNQPQHF
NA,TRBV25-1,CASSDDSMDQPQHF
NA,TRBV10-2,CASSEWRFHLGGNEQFF
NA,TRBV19,CASSIDDKRGYTF
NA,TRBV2,CASNVFSNQPQHF
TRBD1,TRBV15,CATSRENRGSTEAFF
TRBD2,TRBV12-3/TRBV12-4,CASSLTRGDGELFF
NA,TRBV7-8,CASSLERSTEAFF
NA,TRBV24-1,CATSDWGGTEAFF
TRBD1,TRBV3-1,CASSNRGFNSPLHF
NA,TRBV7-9,CASSLGRSDGYEQYF
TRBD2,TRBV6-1,CASNGAEASGATDTQYF
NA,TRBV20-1,CSASFQLESYGYTF
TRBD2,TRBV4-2,CASSQKWGWYKREGLETQYF
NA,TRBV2,CASSSATASEKLFF
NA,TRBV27,CASSLWGALDEQYF
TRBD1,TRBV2,CASSEQRQGLDTQYF
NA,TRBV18,CASSPLTGTEAFF
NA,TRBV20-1,CSGRGASYNEQFF
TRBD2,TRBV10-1,CASRTGGPLCYEQYF
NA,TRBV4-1,CASSQEAWNEQFF
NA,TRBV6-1,CASSETSGAPSTYGYTF